The T cell receptor beta chain described here comes from a study of memory CD4+ T cells and cytomegalovirus serostatus. The overall study: Healthy Belgian adult donors included about nine CMV-positive and 24 CMV-negative people.

Sequenced by immunoSEQ multiplex PCR; TCRdb stores in-frame clones only, minus some. The top ten hold about 0.6% of the sample, which has more than 45,000 clones, 70% to 85% seen once. Single viable CD3+CD4+CD8-CD45RO+ cells were sorted as the memory CD4+ T cells. Looked up from germline, CDR1 is GTSNPN and CDR2 is SVGIG (reference sequence). The CDR3 covers 15 residues. About this clone: What it binds is not known.

Study conclusions and caveats: About 40% of the roughly 160 known CMV-associated TCRbeta sequences appeared in CD4+ memory.

This sequence originates from an adult in good health and CMV-seronegative. This sequence joins TRBV30 and TRBJ2-5; D gene uncertain. TRBJ2-7 explains the end of the DNA better; the J call may be wrong. Sequences were obtained from memory CD4+ T cells from blood. The CDR3 loop reads CAWSVWAQVPYEQYF. The DNA of the CDR3 is TGTGCCTGGAGTGTCTGGGCCCAGGTACCCTACGAGCAGTACTTC.